What follows is one T cell receptor (beta chain) and its context. Trimming at V came to 5 bases and at J to 7 bases, leaving 5 bases not matched to a gene. The germline CDR1 and CDR2 sequences are MNHNY and SVGAGI (reference sequence). The CDR3 is 14 residues long. Sequencing targeted expressed TCRB transcripts, as all isolated RNA had been reverse transcribed. Some 3.3 million reads per sample on average were obtained from naive, central memory and regulatory T cell samples. Sequencing used immunoSEQ multiplex PCR; TCRdb keeps in-frame clones, though not all of them. The sample yields around 320,000 clones, 12% to 15% seen once. The source of the sample is a study of beta chain features in type 1 diabetes.

The chain carries TRBV6-6 and TRBJ1-5; TRBD1 matches at 10 bases. Specimen: central memory CD4+ T cells from blood. The TCR sequence derives from a man in his thirties or forties in good health. In DNA form, the CDR3 reads TGTGCCAGCAGTAAGACAGGGGGCTGGCAGCCCCAGCATTTT. It yields the protein CASSKTGGWQPQHF.